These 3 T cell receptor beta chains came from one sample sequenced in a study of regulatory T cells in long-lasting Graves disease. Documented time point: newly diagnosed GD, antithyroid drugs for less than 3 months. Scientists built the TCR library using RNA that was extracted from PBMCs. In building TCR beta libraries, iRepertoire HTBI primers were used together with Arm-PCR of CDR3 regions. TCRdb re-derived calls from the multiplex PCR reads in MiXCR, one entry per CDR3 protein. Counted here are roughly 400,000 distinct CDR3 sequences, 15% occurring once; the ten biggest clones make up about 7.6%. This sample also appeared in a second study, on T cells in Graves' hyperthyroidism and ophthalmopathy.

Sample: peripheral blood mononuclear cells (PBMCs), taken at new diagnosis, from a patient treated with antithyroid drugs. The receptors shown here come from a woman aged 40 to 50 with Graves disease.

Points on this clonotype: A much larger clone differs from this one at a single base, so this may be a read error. The CDR3 loop reads CASSAGDQACEQYF. The CDR3 nucleotides are TGTGCCAGCAGCGCGGGGGACCAGGCCTGCGAGCAGTACTTC. The chain employs TRBV12-3 or TRBV12-4 and TRBJ2-7; 7 bases line up with TRBD2. This CDR3 spans 14 amino acids. With 6 bases clipped from V and 6 bases from J, the junction kept 11 bases outside the gene matches.

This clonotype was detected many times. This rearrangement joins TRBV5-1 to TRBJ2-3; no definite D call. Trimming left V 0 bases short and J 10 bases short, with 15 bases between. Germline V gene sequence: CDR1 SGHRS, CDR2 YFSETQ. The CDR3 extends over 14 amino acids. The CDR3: CASSLEGGVTAQYF. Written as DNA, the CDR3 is TGCGCCAGCAGCTTGGAAGGTGGGGTTACGGCGCAGTATTTT.

The CDR3 spells CASRGPTSGSFDTQYF. The CDR3 nucleotides read TGTGCCAGCAGAGGACCGACTAGCGGGAGTTTCGATACGCAGTATTTT. The chain links TRBV2 to TRBJ2-3; 12 bases fit TRBD2. Germline CDR1 is SNHLY and CDR2 is FYNNEI. CDR3 length equals 16 residues. J was trimmed by 6 bases and V by 6 bases; bases with no gene match: 10.